Following are 30 T cell receptor beta chains from one sample sequenced in a study of neurological immune-mediated disorders. TCRdb recomputed calls from the 5' RACE reads with MiXCR, one row per CDR3 protein. The sample has tens of thousands of distinct CDR3 sequences, 2% to 2.5% seen once; the top ten hold around 3%. What was sequenced was PBMCs. Every receptor here comes from a man between 45 and 60 years old with multiple sclerosis.

This clonotype was counted many times. The V gene is TRBV6-1, the J gene TRBJ2-5, with 10 bases identical to TRBD2. The CDR3 covers 17 residues. Germline trimming cut 1 base from V and 4 bases from J; bases unmatched to any gene: 9. Germline V gene lookup returns CDR1 MNHNS and CDR2 SASEGT. The DNA of the CDR3 is TGTGCCAGCAGTGAAGTAGGGTCTAGCGGGGGCTTAGAGACCCAGTACTTC. It codes for CASSEVGSSGGLETQYF.

Ten or more counts support this clonotype. J is TRBJ1-3 and V is TRBV29-1; no reliable D call. Trimming left V 4 bases short and J 1 base short, with 8 bases between. Per germline, CDR1 SQVTM and CDR2 ANQGSEA. This CDR3 is built from 13 residues. The CDR3 DNA reads TGCAGCGTTGTTGTAAGTTCTGGAAACACCATATATTTT. This encodes CSVVVSSGNTIYF.

This clonotype was counted many times. The chain employs TRBV5-1 and TRBJ2-1; tentatively, D is TRBD1 (6 bases). The CDR3 contains 15 residues. The germline CDR1 and CDR2 sequences are SGHRS and YFSETQ. V lost 2 bases and J lost 1, with 10 bases in between. For the CDR3, the DNA is TGCGCCAGCAGCTTCGTTCAGGGGTCCTACAATGAGCAGTTCTTC. Translating it yields CASSFVQGSYNEQFF.

This clonotype was seen repeatedly, ten times or more. This chain links TRBV6-2 or TRBV6-3 with TRBJ2-4; D remains ambiguous. The CDR3 consists of 12 residues. In germline, CDR1 is MNHEY, CDR2 SVGEGT. Trimming removed 6 bases from V and 10 bases from J, with 13 bases in between. The CDR3 protein is CASSYRGRIQYF. DNA of the CDR3: TGTGCCAGCAGCTATCGTGGCAGGATTCAGTACTTC.

This clonotype appeared many times. This rearrangement joins TRBV4-1 to TRBJ2-5; D tentatively reads TRBD1 or TRBD2 (5 bases each). Between the trimmed V and J ends, which lost 4 bases and 2 bases, there was a span of 11 bases. The CDR3 loop spans 14 amino acids. Germline loops: CDR1 MGHRA, CDR2 YSYEKL. The CDR3 region is CASSPSGTQETQYF. The CDR3 DNA is TGCGCCAGCAGCCCCTCCGGGACGCAAGAGACCCAGTACTTC.

This clonotype appeared many times. This chain links TRBV30 with TRBJ2-2; a possible D gene is TRBD1 (6 bases). Trimming stripped 3 bases from V and 7 bases from J, with 21 bases between. Per germline, CDR1 GTSNPN and CDR2 SVGIG (reference sequence). The CDR3 sequence is 16 residues long. CDR3 sequence: CAWSGKGRGRIGELFF. CDR3 coding DNA: TGTGCCTGGAGCGGAAAGGGCAGGGGAAGGATCGGGGAGCTGTTTTTT. The whole variable domain, filled in from reference TRBV30 and TRBJ2-2, reads SQTIHQWPATLVQPVGSPLSLECTVEGTSNPNLYWYRQAAGRGLQLLFYSVGIGQISSEVPQNLSASRPQDRQFILSSKKLLLSDSGFYLCAWSGKGRGRIGELFFGEGSRLTVL.

This clonotype was counted ten times or more. This chain joins TRBV5-1 and TRBJ1-6; D is ambiguous. This CDR3 is built from 15 residues. V lost 0 bases and J lost 10, with 14 bases in between. Germline V gene data show CDR1 as SGHRS and CDR2 as YFSETQ. The CDR3 loop is CASSLDGGWGSPLHF. In DNA form, the CDR3 reads TGCGCCAGCAGCTTGGACGGTGGGTGGGGATCACCCCTCCACTTT.

This clonotype was detected many times. The chain couples TRBV7-2 to TRBJ2-5, with 10 bases identical to TRBD2. Germline trimming cut 2 bases from V and 4 bases from J; bases unmatched to any gene: 4. The CDR3 consists of 15 residues. Germline V gives CDR1 SGHTA, CDR2 FQGNSA. CDR3 nucleotide sequence: TGTGCCAGCAGCTTATCTGGGACTAGCGCAGAGACCCAGTACTTC. Amino acid sequence: CASSLSGTSAETQYF.

This clonotype was seen repeatedly, ten times or more. The chain links TRBV7-9 to TRBJ2-7; D is undetermined. V was clipped by 4 bases and J by 3 bases, with 13 bases between them. CDR3 length equals 14 residues. The germline V gene encodes CDR1 SEHNR and CDR2 FQNEAQ (reference sequence). CDR3 in DNA: TGTGCCAGCAGCTCCAATCCCCCGCGCTACGAGCAGTACTTC. Amino acids: CASSSNPPRYEQYF.

This clonotype was seen at least ten times. This chain connects TRBV5-1 to TRBJ2-3, with D uncertain. The CDR3 extends over 13 amino acids. V gave up 5 bases and J gave up 2 bases, with 9 bases separating them. From germline, CDR1 is SGHRS and CDR2 YFSETQ. Here the CDR3 DNA reads TGCGCCAGCAGAGTGGGCGACACAGATACGCAGTATTTT. Its translation: CASRVGDTDTQYF.

Judged by abundance, this clonotype is medium-sized. The chain joins TRBV5-1 to TRBJ1-1; D is possibly TRBD1 (6 bases). Trimming took off 2 bases at V and 1 base at J, with 9 bases between the two ends. CDR1 and CDR2 (germline): SGHRS, YFSETQ. The CDR3 is 14 residues long. The DNA for the CDR3 is TGCGCCAGCAGCTTCGGGGGGCAGAACACTGAAGCTTTCTTT. It is translated as CASSFGGQNTEAFF.

At least ten counts were recorded for this clonotype. No conserved phenylalanine or tryptophan ends this CDR3, so it is likely a read error. The DNA is left out, because the CDR3 cannot be placed on it with certainty; the CDR3 is given as TCRdb lists it. The V and J genes are TRBV21-1 and TRBJ2-7; the DNA was not used to check the table's D call, TRBD1. TRBV21-1 is given as a pseudogene. Including both end residues, the CDR3 is 12 amino acids long. The chain's CDR3 is CASSITLGARRY.

This clonotype was detected many times. This chain uses TRBV14 with TRBJ2-5; TRBD1 agrees at 8 bases. The junction had 2 bases not matched to a gene; V was cut back by 3 bases and J by 5 bases. Per germline, CDR1 SGHDN and CDR2 FVKESK. CDR3 length equals 13 residues. In DNA, the CDR3 is TGTGCCAGCAGCCAGACAGGGGCCGAGACCCAGTACTTC. It is translated as CASSQTGAETQYF.

This clonotype showed up many times. One end of the junction does not line up with germline, which may come from a read error. The chain uses TRBV6-6 and TRBJ1-5; D perhaps matches TRBD1 (6 bases). The CDR3 has 14 amino acids. In germline, CDR1 is MNHNY, CDR2 SVGAGI (reference sequence). The CDR3 coding sequence is TGTGCCAGCAGTCACTCCGGACAGTCACGGCCCCAGCATTTT. It translates to CASSHSGQSRPQHF.

In the case of this clonotype: A read error may explain this, as a much larger clone is one base away. The CDR3 here is CASSVGGVADTKYF. CDR3 bases: TGTGCCAGCAGCGTAGGGGGGGTAGCAGATACGAAGTATTTT. V gene TRBV9 combines with J gene TRBJ2-3, with D possibly being TRBD2 (6 bases). Germline V gene lookup returns CDR1 SGDLS and CDR2 YYNGEE. This CDR3 is 14 amino acids long.

At least ten counts were recorded for this clonotype. The chain couples TRBV20-1 to TRBJ1-1; D is perhaps TRBD1 (5 bases). Germline-derived CDR1 and CDR2 are DFQATT and SNEGSKA (reference sequence). Trimming removed 0 bases at V and 1 base at J, with 15 bases between. This CDR3 spans 16 amino acids. The CDR3 DNA sequence: TGCAGTGCTAGAGATCAAAGGACGGGGGGGAACACTGAAGCTTTCTTT. Its translation is CSARDQRTGGNTEAFF.

The sample holds many counts of this clonotype. This sequence joins TRBV7-2 and TRBJ2-3; TRBD2 matches 10 bases. The CDR3 runs 19 residues. CDR1 SGHTA and CDR2 FQGNSA come from the germline V gene. The V segment lost 3 bases and the J segment 6 bases; nucleotides outside the gene matches: 18. CDR3 protein: CASSFFSFSGGGALDTQYF. DNA of the CDR3: TGTGCCAGCAGCTTTTTCTCATTCAGCGGGGGGGGCGCTTTGGATACGCAGTATTTT.

Points on this clonotype: A much larger clone lies one base from this, so it may be a read error. This chain joins TRBV20-1 and TRBJ2-1; no clear D. The length of the CDR3 is 12 residues. Germline V CDR1 and CDR2: DFQATT, SNEGSKA (reference sequence). CDR3 in amino acids: CSDRYSYNEQFF. The CDR3 coding sequence is TGCAGTGATAGATACAGCTACAATGAGCAGTTCTTC.

At least ten counts were recorded for this clonotype. The rearrangement joins TRBV5-1 to TRBJ2-6; 9 nucleotides align to TRBD1. The CDR3 sequence is 16 residues long. Germline V gene lookup returns CDR1 SGHRS and CDR2 YFSETQ. Trimming took 0 bases from V and 2 from J; bases not matched to a gene: 0. The CDR3 coding sequence is TGCGCCAGCAGCTTGGGGGACAGGGCTGGGGCCAACGTCCTGACTTTC. This codes for CASSLGDRAGANVLTF.

The sample holds many counts of this clonotype. The chain employs TRBV29-1 and TRBJ1-2, with D perhaps matching TRBD1 (5 bases). V was pared by 4 bases and J by 7 bases, with 13 bases between. This CDR3 region has 12 residues. From germline, CDR1 is SQVTM and CDR2 ANQGSEA. CDR3 in DNA: TGCAGCGTTGCCTCAGGGCGGGCTGGCTACACCTTC. This codes for CSVASGRAGYTF.

This clonotype has a count of ten or more. The chain carries TRBV20-1 and TRBJ2-5, with 7 bases that match TRBD2. The germline V gene encodes CDR1 DFQATT and CDR2 SNEGSKA (reference sequence). V lost 6 bases to trimming and J lost 5 bases; unmatched junction nucleotides: 21. The length of the CDR3 is 17 residues. This CDR3 reads CSAPTTLLAVSQETQYF. CDR3 DNA: TGCAGTGCCCCGACTACTCTTCTAGCGGTATCACAGGAGACCCAGTACTTC.

This clonotype has ten or more counts. J is TRBJ2-1 and V is TRBV5-1; D possibly uses TRBD1 or TRBD2 (5 bases each). The V gene's germline CDR1 is SGHRS and CDR2 YFSETQ. V was clipped by 3 bases and J by 7 bases, with 14 bases between them. The CDR3 sequence is 14 residues long. CDR3 DNA sequence: TGCGCCAGCAGCTCGGGGCAAAGTGGGAATGAGCAGTTCTTC. Protein: CASSSGQSGNEQFF.

This clonotype has at least ten counts. Here the CDR3 reads CAISDGLAGYTDTQYF. Written as DNA, the CDR3 is TGTGCCATCAGTGATGGACTAGCGGGGTACACAGATACGCAGTATTTT. The chain recombines TRBV10-3 with TRBJ2-3; 12 nucleotides align to TRBD2. Trimming took 3 bases from V and 2 from J; bases not matched to a gene: 3. The CDR3 extends over 16 amino acids. Germline CDR1 ENHRY, CDR2 SYGVKD.

This clonotype was detected many times. The chain recombines TRBV15 with TRBJ1-2; D uncertain. This CDR3 contains 17 residues. CDR1 and CDR2 from the germline V gene are LNHNV and YYDKDF (reference sequence). V was trimmed by 0 bases and J by 7 bases, leaving 21 bases between them. The CDR3 is CATSREIGGGLGGGYTF. CDR3 sequence (DNA): TGTGCCACCAGCAGAGAAATCGGCGGCGGGCTTGGAGGTGGCTACACCTTC.

Only a few counts were recorded for this clonotype. CDR3 protein: CASSVGAHNEQFF. For the CDR3, the DNA is TGTGCCAGCAGCGTAGGGGCTCACAATGAGCAGTTCTTC. This chain links TRBV9 with TRBJ2-1; no reliable D call. Per germline, CDR1 SGDLS and CDR2 YYNGEE. V lost 0 bases to trimming and J lost 5 bases, with 6 bases between them. The CDR3 is 13 residues long.

This clonotype was counted at least ten times. This rearrangement joins TRBV7-2 to TRBJ1-2; possibly TRBD1 for D (5 bases). The CDR3 has 13 residues. Germline assignment: CDR1 SGHTA and CDR2 FQGNSA. V was cut by 4 bases and J by 6 bases, with 12 bases left in between. CDR3: CASSYSGTDGYTF. The CDR3 DNA reads as TGTGCCAGCAGCTACTCCGGGACGGATGGCTACACCTTC. Full variable domain (missing parts from reference TRBV7-2 and TRBJ1-2): GAGVSQSPSNKVTEKGKDVELRCDPISGHTALYWYRQSLGQGLEFLIYFQGNSAPDKSGLPSDRFSAERTGGSVSTLTIQRTQQEDSAVYLCASSYSGTDGYTFGSGTRLTVV.

This clonotype was recorded at least ten times. In DNA form, the CDR3 reads TGTGCCAGCAGCAGAACCGGGACAGGCAATGAGCAGTTCTTC. Its translation: CASSRTGTGNEQFF. The V and J genes are TRBV7-7 and TRBJ2-1; 8 nucleotides match TRBD1. The CDR3 consists of 14 residues. V lost 5 bases, J lost 6 bases, and 6 bases stayed unmatched. The germline CDR1 and CDR2 sequences are SSHAT and FNYEAQ (reference sequence). Variable domain in full (rest from reference TRBV7-7 and TRBJ2-1): GAGVSQSPRYKVTKRGQDVTLRCDPISSHATLYWYQQALGQGPEFLTYFNYEAQPDKSGLPSDRFSAERPEGSISTLTIQRTEQRDSAMYRCASSRTGTGNEQFFGPGTRLTVL.

This clonotype was observed many times. The chain employs TRBV7-2 and TRBJ1-1; possibly TRBD1 for D (5 bases). Trimming stripped 0 bases from V and 0 bases from J, with 8 bases between. The CDR3 has 15 amino acids. CDR1 SGHTA and CDR2 FQGNSA come from the germline V gene. The chain's CDR3 is CASSLADIVNTEAFF. The CDR3 DNA sequence: TGTGCCAGCAGCTTAGCGGACATCGTGAACACTGAAGCTTTCTTT.

This clonotype was seen at least ten times. The chain employs TRBV7-9 and TRBJ2-5, with 7 nucleotides matching TRBD2. The CDR3 length is 17 residues. Germline values: CDR1 SEHNR, CDR2 FQNEAQ (reference sequence). Trimming at V came to 5 bases and at J to 2 bases, leaving 14 bases not matched to a gene. The CDR3 DNA reads TGTGCCAGCAGCGAGATGCTTCGGACTAGGCGGCAAGAGACCCAGTACTTC. Its translation: CASSEMLRTRRQETQYF.

The table lists this clonotype with many counts. The chain recombines TRBV9 with TRBJ2-3; D gene ambiguous. V shed 0 bases and J shed 0 bases, with 8 bases lying between them. The germline CDR1 and CDR2 sequences are SGDLS and YYNGEE. This CDR3 is built from 15 residues. CDR3 sequence: CASSVGTSSTDTQYF. For the CDR3, the DNA is TGTGCCAGCAGCGTAGGCACGTCTAGCACAGATACGCAGTATTTT.